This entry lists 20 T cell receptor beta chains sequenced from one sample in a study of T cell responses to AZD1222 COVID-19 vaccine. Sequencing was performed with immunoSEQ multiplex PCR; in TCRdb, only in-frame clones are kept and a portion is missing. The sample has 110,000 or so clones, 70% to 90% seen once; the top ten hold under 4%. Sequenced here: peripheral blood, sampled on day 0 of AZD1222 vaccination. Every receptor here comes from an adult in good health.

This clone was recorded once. Written as DNA, the CDR3 is TGTGCCAGCAGTTCCGACGAAAACACTGAAGCTTTCTTT. Encoded protein: CASSSDENTEAFF. The rearrangement uses TRBV12-3 or TRBV12-4 and TRBJ1-1; D not certain. CDR3 size: 13 residues. V gave up 4 bases and J gave up 2 bases, with 8 bases separating them.

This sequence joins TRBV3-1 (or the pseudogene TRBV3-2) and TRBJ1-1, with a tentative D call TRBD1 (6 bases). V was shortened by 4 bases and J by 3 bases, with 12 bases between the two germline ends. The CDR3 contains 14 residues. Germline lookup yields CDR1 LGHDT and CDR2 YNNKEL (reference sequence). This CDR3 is CASSPSGQHTEAFF. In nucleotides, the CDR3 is TGTGCCAGCAGCCCCTCGGGACAACACACTGAAGCTTTCTTT.

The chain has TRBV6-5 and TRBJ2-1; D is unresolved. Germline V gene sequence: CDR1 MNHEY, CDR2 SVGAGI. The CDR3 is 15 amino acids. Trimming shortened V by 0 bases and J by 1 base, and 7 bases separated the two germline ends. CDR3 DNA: TGTGCCAGCAGTTACTCGTTCAGTTCCTACAATGAGCAGTTCTTC. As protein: CASSYSFSSYNEQFF.

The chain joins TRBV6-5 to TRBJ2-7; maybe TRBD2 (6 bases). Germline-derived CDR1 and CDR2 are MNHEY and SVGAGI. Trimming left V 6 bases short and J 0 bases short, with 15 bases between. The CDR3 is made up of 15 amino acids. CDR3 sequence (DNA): TGTGCCAGCAGAGGGGACTCAGGCGTCTCCTACGAGCAGTACTTC. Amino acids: CASRGDSGVSYEQYF.

DNA for the CDR3: TGTGCCAGTAGTAATGACAGGGCCAAAGCGAACACCGGGGAGCTGTTTTTT. Protein product: CASSNDRAKANTGELFF. This rearrangement joins TRBV19 to TRBJ2-2, with TRBD1 matching over 7 bases. Losses at the gene ends were 4 bases for V and 0 bases for J; bases not matched to a gene: 8. The CDR3 covers 17 residues. Germline V CDR1 and CDR2: LNHDA, SQIVND (reference sequence).

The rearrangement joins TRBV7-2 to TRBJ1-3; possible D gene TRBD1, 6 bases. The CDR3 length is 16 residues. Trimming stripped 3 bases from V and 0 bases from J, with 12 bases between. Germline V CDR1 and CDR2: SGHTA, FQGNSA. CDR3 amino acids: CASSLGRGNSGNTIYF. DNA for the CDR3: TGTGCCAGCAGCTTGGGCAGGGGAAACTCTGGAAACACCATATATTTT.

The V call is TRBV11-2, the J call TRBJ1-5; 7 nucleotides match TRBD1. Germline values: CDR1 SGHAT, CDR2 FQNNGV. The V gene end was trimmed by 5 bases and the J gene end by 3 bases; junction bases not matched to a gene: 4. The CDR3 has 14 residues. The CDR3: CASSRDRDNQPQHF. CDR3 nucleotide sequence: TGTGCCAGCAGCCGCGACAGGGACAATCAGCCCCAGCATTTT.

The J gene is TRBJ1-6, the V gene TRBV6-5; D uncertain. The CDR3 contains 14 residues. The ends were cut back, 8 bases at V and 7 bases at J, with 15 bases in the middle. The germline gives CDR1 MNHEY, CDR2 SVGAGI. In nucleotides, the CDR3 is TGTGCCAGCGTCTTTAGCTTGGAAAATTCACCCCTCCACTTT. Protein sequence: CASVFSLENSPLHF.

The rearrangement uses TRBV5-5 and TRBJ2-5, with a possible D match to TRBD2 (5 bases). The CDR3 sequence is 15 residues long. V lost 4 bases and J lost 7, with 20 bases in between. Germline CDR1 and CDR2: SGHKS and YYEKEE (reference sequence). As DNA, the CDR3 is TGTGCCAGCAGCCCGATGGGTAGCGAAGGAGGGACCCAGTACTTC. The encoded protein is CASSPMGSEGGTQYF.

CDR3 protein: CASSQEGLANGELFF. The CDR3 DNA follows: TGCGCCAGCAGCCAAGAGGGGCTGGCTAACGGGGAGCTGTTTTTT. V is TRBV4-3 and J is TRBJ2-2; D possibly corresponds to TRBD1 (5 bases). This CDR3 is 15 amino acids long. Germline loops: CDR1 LGHNA, CDR2 YSLEER. Trimming left V 0 bases short and J 7 bases short, with 12 bases between.

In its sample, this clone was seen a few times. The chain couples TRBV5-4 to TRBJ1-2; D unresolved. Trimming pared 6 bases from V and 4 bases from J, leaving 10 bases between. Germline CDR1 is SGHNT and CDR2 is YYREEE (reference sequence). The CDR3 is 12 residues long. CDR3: CASTLPPYGYTF. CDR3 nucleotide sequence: TGTGCCAGCACCCTACCTCCCTATGGCTACACCTTC.

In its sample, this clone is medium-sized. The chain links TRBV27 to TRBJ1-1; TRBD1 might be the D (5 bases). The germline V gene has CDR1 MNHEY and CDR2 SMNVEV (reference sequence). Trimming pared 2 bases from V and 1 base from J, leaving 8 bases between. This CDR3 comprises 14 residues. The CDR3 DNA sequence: TGTGCCAGCAGTTTAGGGACGGGGAACACTGAAGCTTTCTTT. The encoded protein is CASSLGTGNTEAFF.

The DNA of the CDR3 is TGTGCCAGCAGCTATGGACAGGCCTCCTACGAGCAGTACTTC. Translation gives CASSYGQASYEQYF. The chain joins TRBV7-8 to TRBJ2-7; 7 bases are a match to TRBD1. Unmatched junction bases numbered 3, after V lost 4 bases and J lost 0 bases. The CDR3 has 14 amino acids. Per germline, CDR1 SGHVS and CDR2 FQNEAQ.

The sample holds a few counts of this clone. The CDR3 region is CASSQVRGMSYEQYF. CDR3 in DNA: TGTGCCAGCAGCCAAGTTCGAGGTATGTCCTACGAGCAGTACTTC. V gene TRBV3-1 (or the pseudogene TRBV3-2) combines with J gene TRBJ2-7; D is unclear. The germline V and J ends were trimmed by 1 base and 1 base, with 11 bases remaining between them. CDR3 length: 15 residues. Per germline, CDR1 LGHDT and CDR2 YNNKEL (reference sequence).

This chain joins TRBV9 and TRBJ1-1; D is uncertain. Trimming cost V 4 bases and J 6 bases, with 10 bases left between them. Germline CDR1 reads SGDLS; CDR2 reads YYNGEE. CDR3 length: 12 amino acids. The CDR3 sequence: CASSPRPPEAFF. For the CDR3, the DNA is TGTGCCAGCAGCCCAAGGCCTCCTGAAGCTTTCTTT.

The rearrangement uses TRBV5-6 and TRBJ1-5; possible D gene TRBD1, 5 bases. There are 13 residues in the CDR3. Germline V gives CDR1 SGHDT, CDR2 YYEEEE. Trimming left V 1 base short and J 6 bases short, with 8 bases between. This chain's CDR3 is CASSLRGTQPQHF. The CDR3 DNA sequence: TGTGCCAGCAGCTTGAGAGGGACTCAGCCCCAGCATTTT.

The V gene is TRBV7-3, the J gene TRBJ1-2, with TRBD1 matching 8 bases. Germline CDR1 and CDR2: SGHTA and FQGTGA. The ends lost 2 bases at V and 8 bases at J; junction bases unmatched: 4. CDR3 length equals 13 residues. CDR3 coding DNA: TGTGCCAGCAGCTTACAGGGGGCGGGAGGCTACACCTTC. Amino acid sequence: CASSLQGAGGYTF.

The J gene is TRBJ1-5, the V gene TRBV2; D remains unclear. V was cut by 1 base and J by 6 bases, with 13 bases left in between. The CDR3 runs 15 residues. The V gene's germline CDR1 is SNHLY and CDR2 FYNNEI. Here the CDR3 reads CASSEGLERGQPQHF. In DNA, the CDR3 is TGTGCCAGCAGTGAAGGATTGGAGCGGGGTCAGCCCCAGCATTTT.

In nucleotides, the CDR3 is TGTGCCTGGAGTGTATCCCGGGACAGGGGGCTTTATGGCTACACCTTC. Translation gives CAWSVSRDRGLYGYTF. This sequence joins TRBV30 and TRBJ1-2; 12 bases are a match to TRBD1. Germline V gene data show CDR1 as GTSNPN and CDR2 as SVGIG (reference sequence). V lost 0 bases and J lost 5; bases outside the gene matches: 7. The length of the CDR3 is 16 residues.

CDR3 bases: TGTGCCAGCAGCAAAAGGGACAGGGGGAACACTGAAGCTTTCTTT. This encodes CASSKRDRGNTEAFF. The chain combines TRBV7-2 with TRBJ1-1; TRBD1 aligns across 10 bases. The V gene's germline CDR1 is SGHTA and CDR2 FQGNSA. The J segment lost 1 base and the V segment lost 5 bases, leaving 4 bases of the junction unmatched. The CDR3 spans 15 residues.